This entry describes one T cell receptor (beta chain). The data belong to a study of cytomegalovirus exposure and HLA in healthy donors. 60 Vbeta and 13 Jbeta primers were used in PCR. TCRdb keeps only in-frame clones here, not all; method: immunoSEQ multiplex PCR. The table records 150,000 to 200,000 clones, roughly 80% of them present only once. The clonotype was recovered from a woman aged 40 to 50 in good health and CMV-seronegative. Sequenced material: PBMCs.

DNA for the CDR3: TGTGCCAGCAGCCAAGGCTGGAGCGAGCAGTTCTTC. Its protein product is CASSQGWSEQFF. J is TRBJ2-1 and V is TRBV14; D unclear. Between the trimmed V and J ends, which lost 1 base and 10 bases, there was a span of 8 bases. The CDR3 totals 12 residues. The germline V gene has CDR1 SGHDN and CDR2 FVKESK.